This entry features one T cell receptor beta chain sequence. Only in-frame clones appear in the TCRdb table, and some are missing; sequencing was by immunoSEQ multiplex PCR. The repertoire holds around 160,000 clones, with approximately 91% as singletons. This specimen comes from a study of cytotoxic CD8 clonotypes in ibrutinib-treated CLL. Germline-derived CDR1 and CDR2 are SGHAT and FQNNGV. V was pared by 5 bases and J by 0 bases, with 11 bases between. The CDR3 spans 15 residues. This clonotype was sampled from a human donor with chronic lymphocytic leukemia. The sample in question was PBMCs, obtained at disease progression, from a patient treated with ibrutinib. The chain couples TRBV11-2 to TRBJ1-3, with a weak D call TRBD1 (6 bases). CDR3 amino acids: CASSRNRDSGNTIYF. The DNA for the CDR3 is TGTGCCAGCAGCCGCAACAGGGACTCTGGAAACACCATATATTTT.